These 2 T cell receptor beta chains came from one sample sequenced in a study of blood T cell repertoires in COVID-19. Using immunoSEQ multiplex PCR, the repertoire was profiled, and TCRdb retains in-frame clones only, with some absent. The sample records 80,000 to 100,000 clones, 75% to 90% being singletons. The sample taken for sequencing was peripheral blood. The source is a woman aged 80 or older with active or convalescent COVID-19.

V and J are TRBV5-8 and TRBJ2-6; possible D gene TRBD1, 6 bases. Trimming stripped 1 base from V and 0 bases from J, with 11 bases between. This CDR3 spans 17 amino acids. Germline CDR1 reads SGHTS; CDR2 reads YDEGEE. The CDR3 DNA reads as TGTGCCAGCAGCTTGCACAGGGTAAGCTCTGGGGCCAACGTCCTGACTTTC. Its translation: CASSLHRVSSGANVLTF.

V gene TRBV9 combines with J gene TRBJ2-1; TRBD2 might be the D (6 bases). The CDR3 sequence is 16 residues long. V dropped 0 bases and J dropped 1 base, with 11 bases sitting between them. CDR1 and CDR2 from the germline V gene are SGDLS and YYNGEE. CDR3 sequence (DNA): TGTGCCAGCAGCGTAGGGGGCGGGGCATCCTACAATGAGCAGTTCTTC. This sequence encodes CASSVGGGASYNEQFF.